This TCR beta chain derives from a study of blood T cell repertoires in COVID-19. Study-level background: COVID-19 samples, acute and convalescent, were from the United States, Italy and Spain.

Method: immunoSEQ multiplex PCR; TCRdb's copy keeps in-frame clones and lacks some. The table has roughly 70,000 clones, 65% to 85% seen once. V gave up 2 bases and J gave up 9 bases, with 14 bases separating them. The CDR3 runs to 14 residues. Germline loops: CDR1 MNHNS, CDR2 SASEGT. Sequencing was done on a sample of peripheral blood. The sequence derives from a woman aged 55-69 years with acute or convalescent COVID-19. V gene TRBV6-1 combines with J gene TRBJ1-3; D uncertain. CDR3 coding DNA: TGTGCCAGCAGTGAAAATACGGTGGCGGGCACCATATATTTT. As protein: CASSENTVAGTIYF.